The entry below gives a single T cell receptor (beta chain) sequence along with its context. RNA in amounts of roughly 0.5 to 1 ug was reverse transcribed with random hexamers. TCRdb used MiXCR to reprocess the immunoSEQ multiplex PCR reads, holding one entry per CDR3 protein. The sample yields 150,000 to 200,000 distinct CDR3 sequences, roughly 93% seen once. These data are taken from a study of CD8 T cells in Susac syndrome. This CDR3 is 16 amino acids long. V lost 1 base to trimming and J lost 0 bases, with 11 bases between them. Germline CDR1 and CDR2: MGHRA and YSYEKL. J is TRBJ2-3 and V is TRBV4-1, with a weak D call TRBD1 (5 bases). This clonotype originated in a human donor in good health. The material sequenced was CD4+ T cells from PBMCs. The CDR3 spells CASSQAGPGSTDTQYF. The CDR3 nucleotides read TGCGCCAGCAGCCAAGCTGGGCCAGGGAGCACAGATACGCAGTATTTT.